One sample yielded the 31 T cell receptor beta chains listed below, sequenced in a study of T cell repertoires in cytomegalovirus infection. No antigen has been assigned to these receptors. TCRdb ran MiXCR on the reads and lists one entry per CDR3 protein. The repertoire includes 650,000 to 900,000 distinct CDR3 sequences, 25% to 35% of them detected once, and 10% to 15% sits in the top ten. The sample in question was cultured CD8+ T cells from PBMCs, obtained from culture after CMV antigen stimulation. The source is a human donor in good health (CMV status not recorded). Some clones in this sample may be carry-over from other donors' samples.

This clonotype was counted only a few times. This rearrangement joins TRBV7-9 to TRBJ1-5; 7 nucleotides line up with TRBD1. Germline CDR1 is SEHNR and CDR2 is FQNEAQ (reference sequence). V lost 3 bases and J lost 0; bases outside the gene matches: 14. CDR3 length equals 19 residues. CDR3 sequence: CASSFTPGGSGYSNQPQHF. Written as DNA, the CDR3 is TGTGCCAGCAGCTTTACCCCAGGGGGGAGTGGTTATAGCAATCAGCCCCAGCATTTT.

The chain couples TRBV20-1 to TRBJ2-7; 11 positions match TRBD2. Germline-derived CDR1 and CDR2 are DFQATT and SNEGSKA (reference sequence). With 5 bases clipped from V and 3 bases from J, the junction kept 6 bases outside the gene matches. The CDR3 consists of 14 residues. The CDR3 reads CSAQTSGVGYEQYF. CDR3 nucleotides: TGCAGTGCTCAGACTAGCGGGGTAGGCTACGAGCAGTACTTC.

This clonotype was counted between two and nine times. The gene calls are TRBV6-2 or TRBV6-3 and TRBJ2-1, with D possibly being TRBD1 (6 bases). V shed 3 bases and J shed 10 bases, with 7 bases lying between them. Per germline, CDR1 MNHEY and CDR2 SVGEGT. This CDR3 contains 11 residues. The CDR3 sequence is CASSYGQEQFF. CDR3 nucleotides: TGTGCCAGCAGTTATGGACAGGAGCAGTTCTTC.

In regard to this clonotype: The conserved closing phenylalanine or tryptophan is absent in this CDR3, likely reflecting a read error. The limits of the CDR3 on the DNA are not certain, so only TCRdb's listed CDR3 is given. The rearrangement uses TRBV11-1 and TRBJ2-2; the tabulated D call, TRBD1, remains unverified against the DNA. The length of the CDR3 is 14 amino acids, counting both ends. CDR1 and CDR2 (germline): SGHAT, FQDESV (reference sequence). CDR3 sequence reads: CASSLSLPGGTGEL.

This clonotype was recorded once. The chain carries TRBV5-4 and TRBJ2-4; 8 bases align to TRBD2. The CDR3 covers 14 residues. J lost 6 bases, V lost 3 bases, and 5 bases had no gene match. Germline V lookup: CDR1 SGHNT, CDR2 YYREEE (reference sequence). The chain's CDR3 is CASSSGLEGNIQYF. The DNA of the CDR3 is TGTGCCAGCAGCTCGGGACTAGAGGGAAACATTCAGTACTTC.

This clonotype was counted a few times. The chain joins TRBV24-1 to TRBJ2-3; 7 bases agree with TRBD1. The CDR3 covers 17 residues. V dropped 4 bases and J dropped 4; count of bases not matched to a gene: 13. From germline, CDR1 is KGHDR and CDR2 SFDVKD. CDR3 sequence (DNA): TGTGCCACCAGTGACCCGAAAGACCAAGGGGGCCCAGATACGCAGTATTTT. Translating gives CATSDPKDQGGPDTQYF.

The rearrangement joins TRBV2 to TRBJ1-6; 9 bases agree with TRBD1. The junction had 13 bases not matched to a gene; V was cut back by 5 bases and J by 8 bases. Germline V gene lookup returns CDR1 SNHLY and CDR2 FYNNEI. The CDR3 has 17 amino acids. The CDR3 nucleotides read TGTGCCAGCAGTTTTTCCCGAGGGACAGGGCTTGATTCACCCCTCCACTTT. This encodes CASSFSRGTGLDSPLHF.

The rearrangement links TRBV5-1 to TRBJ2-2; 7 nucleotides match TRBD1. Trimming took 1 base from V and 2 from J; bases not matched to a gene: 2. The CDR3 consists of 15 residues. CDR1 and CDR2 from the germline V gene are SGHRS and YFSETQ. CDR3 in DNA: TGCGCCAGCAGCTTGTGGGACAGCAACACCGGGGAGCTGTTTTTT. Translation gives CASSLWDSNTGELFF.

This clonotype occurred a few times. The chain has TRBV7-9 and TRBJ1-4, with D possibly TRBD1 on 6 matching bases. Germline CDR1 and CDR2: SEHNR and FQNEAQ (reference sequence). With 5 bases removed from V and 3 bases from J, the gap between germline ends came to 13 bases. The CDR3 length is 15 residues. The CDR3 DNA reads TGTGCCAGCAGCGAGGGGGAACAGTCTAATGAAAAACTGTTTTTT. Protein: CASSEGEQSNEKLFF.

This chain joins TRBV7-6 and TRBJ2-2; 9 bases are shared with TRBD1. J gave up 6 bases and V 3 bases, and 5 bases lay outside the gene matches. CDR1 is SGHVS, CDR2 FNYEAQ, per germline. This CDR3 has 15 amino acids. This chain's CDR3 is CASSLGTGPSGELFF. CDR3 sequence (DNA): TGTGCCAGCAGCTTGGGGACAGGGCCGTCCGGGGAGCTGTTTTTT.

The gene calls are TRBV7-6 and TRBJ2-7; a weak D match, TRBD1 (6 bases). Trimming took 7 bases from V and 3 from J, leaving 13 bases between them. The CDR3 is 13 residues long. Germline V lookup: CDR1 SGHVS, CDR2 FNYEAQ. The CDR3 protein is CASKTGSNYEQYF. In DNA, the CDR3 is TGTGCCAGCAAAACAGGGTCCAACTACGAGCAGTACTTC.

The rearrangement uses TRBV12-3 or TRBV12-4 and TRBJ1-1, with D possibly TRBD1 on 5 matching bases. This CDR3 comprises 12 residues. V was shortened by 10 bases and J by 4 bases, with 13 bases between the two germline ends. The CDR3, as DNA: TGTGCCACTGATGAGGGGAGCACTGAAGCTTTCTTT. This codes for CATDEGSTEAFF.

The CDR3 nucleotides read TGTGCCAGCAGCCTCCAGCGCTCGGGGCAGTTCTTC. Its translation: CASSLQRSGQFF. V is TRBV12-3 or TRBV12-4 and J is TRBJ2-1, with D unclear. V was clipped by 6 bases and J by 12 bases, with 15 bases between them. The CDR3 has 12 residues.

This clonotype was counted only a few times. This sequence joins TRBV10-3 and TRBJ2-2, with D maybe TRBD1 (6 bases). The CDR3 runs 15 residues. Per germline, CDR1 ENHRY and CDR2 SYGVKD. The V gene lost 3 bases and the J gene lost 0 bases, with 8 bases spanning the gap. CDR3 nucleotide sequence: TGTGCCATCAGTGACGACAGGACGAACACCGGGGAGCTGTTTTTT. It specifies CAISDDRTNTGELFF.

This clonotype was recorded at least ten times. The chain is built from TRBV12-3 or TRBV12-4 and TRBJ1-2; unclear D gene. Trimming cost V 6 bases and J 4 bases, with 27 bases left between them. The CDR3 is 18 residues long. The CDR3 loop reads CASSGPSGGPDGGYGYTF. CDR3 nucleotide sequence: TGTGCCAGCAGCGGTCCTTCGGGCGGACCGGATGGAGGCTATGGCTACACCTTC.

This chain links TRBV7-9 with TRBJ1-2; D remains ambiguous. V dropped 5 bases and J dropped 8 bases, with 18 bases sitting between them. CDR1 is SEHNR and CDR2 is FQNEAQ in the germline V gene (reference sequence). The CDR3 is made up of 14 amino acids. CDR3 nucleotide sequence: TGTGCCAGCAGCCCTCTGACAACTCCTTACGGCTACACCTTC. This sequence encodes CASSPLTTPYGYTF.

The J gene is TRBJ2-7, the V gene TRBV29-1; TRBD1 is a possible D gene (5 bases). The V end lost 3 bases, the J end lost 2 bases, and 11 bases lay between the germline ends. Germline V gene sequence: CDR1 SQVTM, CDR2 ANQGSEA. The CDR3 has 13 residues. This CDR3 reads CSVDTGDPYEQYF. CDR3 nucleotide sequence: TGCAGCGTTGATACAGGCGATCCCTACGAGCAGTACTTC.

This chain connects TRBV11-2 to TRBJ2-1; 14 nucleotides agree with TRBD2. This CDR3 comprises 21 residues. CDR1 SGHAT and CDR2 FQNNGV come from the germline V gene. V dropped 5 bases and J dropped 0; count of bases not matched to a gene: 15. The CDR3 protein is CASSGLAGGLHYLSSYNEQFF. Written as DNA, the CDR3 is TGTGCCAGCAGCGGACTAGCGGGGGGCCTCCATTATTTAAGCTCCTACAATGAGCAGTTCTTC.

This rearrangement joins TRBV2 to TRBJ2-7; 9 bases line up with TRBD1. Germline V lookup: CDR1 SNHLY, CDR2 FYNNEI. The CDR3 sequence is 15 residues long. J was trimmed by 2 bases and V by 5 bases; bases with no gene match: 7. The CDR3 sequence is CASSPSGTGPYEQYF. DNA of the CDR3: TGTGCCAGCAGTCCATCCGGGACAGGGCCCTACGAGCAGTACTTC.

The chain carries TRBV29-1 and TRBJ2-3; 15 nucleotides match TRBD2. V lost 7 bases to trimming and J lost 3 bases; unmatched junction nucleotides: 17. This CDR3 is built from 19 residues. CDR1 is SQVTM and CDR2 is ANQGSEA in the germline V gene. CDR3 loop: CSADPGLAGGPEGTDTQYF. In DNA, the CDR3 is TGCAGCGCAGACCCGGGACTAGCGGGGGGCCCGGAAGGGACAGATACGCAGTATTTT.

This chain joins TRBV4-3 and TRBJ2-1; TRBD2 matches 9 bases. CDR1 LGHNA and CDR2 YSLEER come from the germline V gene. The trim removed 0 bases at V and 3 bases at J, leaving 3 bases unmatched. The CDR3 totals 16 residues. CDR3 sequence (DNA): TGCGCCAGCAGCCAAGATAGCGGGGGCGGCTACAATGAGCAGTTCTTC. Its translation: CASSQDSGGGYNEQFF.

The chain is built from TRBV20-1 and TRBJ2-2, with 9 bases aligning to TRBD2. Germline V gene sequence: CDR1 DFQATT, CDR2 SNEGSKA (reference sequence). There are 16 residues in the CDR3. V was clipped by 6 bases and J by 0 bases; unmatched bases: 8. This CDR3 is CSAPGLAGPNTGELFF. CDR3 in DNA: TGCAGTGCCCCGGGGCTAGCGGGGCCGAACACCGGGGAGCTGTTTTTT.

This clonotype was found a few times. The gene calls are TRBV6-6 and TRBJ1-2; TRBD1 is a possible D gene (5 bases). The CDR3 spans 17 residues. Trimming took 0 bases from V and 1 from J, leaving 15 bases between them. Germline assignment: CDR1 MNHNY and CDR2 SVGAGI (reference sequence). The CDR3 reads CASSYSVDSSLNYGYTF. CDR3 bases: TGTGCCAGCAGTTACTCTGTCGACAGCAGCCTTAACTATGGCTACACCTTC.

DNA of the CDR3: TGTGCCAGCAGCTTAGCCCCCAACGTCAATGAGCAGTTCTTC. Translated, it gives CASSLAPNVNEQFF. The V gene is TRBV7-6, the J gene TRBJ2-1; D is uncertain. V was clipped by 0 bases and J by 6 bases, with 9 bases between them. The CDR3 is made up of 14 amino acids. Looked up from germline, CDR1 is SGHVS and CDR2 is FNYEAQ. Full variable domain (rest looked up from reference TRBV7-6 and TRBJ2-1): GAGVSQSPRYKVTKRGQDVALRCDPISGHVSLYWYRQALGQGPEFLTYFNYEAQQDKSGLPNDRFSAERPEGSISTLTIQRTEQRDSAMYRCASSLAPNVNEQFFGPGTRLTVL.

The chain employs TRBV2 and TRBJ1-2; no reliable D call. From germline, CDR1 is SNHLY and CDR2 FYNNEI. Trimming shortened V by 4 bases and J by 2 bases, and 8 bases separated the two germline ends. The CDR3 consists of 13 residues. CDR3 sequence reads: CASSAPENYGYTF. CDR3 coding DNA: TGTGCCAGCAGTGCTCCAGAGAACTATGGCTACACCTTC.

The chain is built from TRBV27 and TRBJ2-3; D is unresolved. CDR3 length equals 15 residues. The V gene lost 0 bases and the J gene lost 1 base, with 8 bases spanning the gap. CDR1 is MNHEY and CDR2 is SMNVEV in the germline V gene (reference sequence). The CDR3 loop reads CASSLSPLGTDTQYF. CDR3 coding DNA: TGTGCCAGCAGTTTATCTCCCCTGGGCACAGATACGCAGTATTTT.

This clonotype was detected ten times or more. The rearrangement links TRBV7-2 to TRBJ1-2, with D hard to call. CDR3 size: 13 residues. CDR1 SGHTA and CDR2 FQGNSA come from the germline V gene. The V end was cut by 7 bases, the J end by 0 bases, with 9 bases between. The CDR3 nucleotides are TGTGCCAGCATGTCCGGAACTAACTATGGCTACACCTTC. Its protein is CASMSGTNYGYTF.

Details on this clonotype: One end of the junction is discordant with germline, which a read error may explain. The chain carries TRBV27 and TRBJ1-1; D possibly corresponds to TRBD1 (6 bases). This CDR3 is built from 15 residues. Germline V gene data show CDR1 as MNHEY and CDR2 as SMNVEV (reference sequence). CDR3 coding DNA: TGTGCCAACAGTGTGACCTGGGGGGGCGACACTGAAGCTTTCTTT. Residues: CANSVTWGGDTEAFF.

The chain links TRBV6-1 to TRBJ2-1, with TRBD1 identical over 9 bases. Germline V gene sequence: CDR1 MNHNS, CDR2 SASEGT. The CDR3 loop spans 16 amino acids. V shed 8 bases, J shed 6 bases, and the junction held 14 bases outside the gene matches. This CDR3 is CASPTDKTGGFNEQFF. CDR3 DNA sequence: TGTGCCAGCCCTACGGACAAGACAGGGGGATTCAATGAGCAGTTCTTC.

To note about this clonotype: Compared with germline, one end of the junction differs, possibly owing to a read error. The chain has TRBV5-4 and TRBJ2-3, with 9 positions matching TRBD2. This CDR3 region has 16 residues. Germline CDR1 SGHNT, CDR2 YYREEE (reference sequence). CDR3 protein: CASSLGSSGATDTRYF. CDR3 sequence (DNA): TGTGCCAGCAGCTTGGGGTCTAGCGGGGCCACAGATACGCGGTATTTT.

The CDR3 sequence is CASSPPTSGPYNEQFF. In DNA form, the CDR3 reads TGCGCCAGCAGCCCGCCGACTAGCGGCCCCTACAATGAGCAGTTCTTC. This chain uses TRBV4-1 with TRBJ2-1, with 9 nucleotides matching TRBD2. Germline V gives CDR1 MGHRA, CDR2 YSYEKL. The CDR3 extends over 16 amino acids. With 4 bases clipped from V and 2 bases from J, the junction kept 6 bases outside the gene matches.